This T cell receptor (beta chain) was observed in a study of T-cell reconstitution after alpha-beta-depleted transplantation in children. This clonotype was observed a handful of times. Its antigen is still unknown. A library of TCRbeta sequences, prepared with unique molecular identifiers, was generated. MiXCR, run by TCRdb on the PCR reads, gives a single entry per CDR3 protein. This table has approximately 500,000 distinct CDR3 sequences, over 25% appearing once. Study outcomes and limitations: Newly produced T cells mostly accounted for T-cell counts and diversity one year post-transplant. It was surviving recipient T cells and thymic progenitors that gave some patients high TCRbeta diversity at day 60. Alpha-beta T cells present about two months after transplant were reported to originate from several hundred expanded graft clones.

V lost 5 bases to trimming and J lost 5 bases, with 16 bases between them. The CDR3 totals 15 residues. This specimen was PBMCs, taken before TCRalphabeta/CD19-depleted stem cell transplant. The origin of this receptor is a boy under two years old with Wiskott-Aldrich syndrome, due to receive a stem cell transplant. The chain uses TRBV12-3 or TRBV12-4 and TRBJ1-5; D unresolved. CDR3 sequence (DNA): TGTGCCAGCAGTCCCATCCCCGGGCTGGATCAGCCCCAGCATTTT. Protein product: CASSPIPGLDQPQHF.